This section outlines one T cell receptor beta chain sequence together with its context. Antigen: not known. The data belong to a study of cytomegalovirus exposure and HLA in healthy donors. Study findings and constraints: In an earlier analysis, in 540 or so donors, most V segments appeared productive either ~87% or ~30% of the time. Later analysis suggested most CMV-associated TCR beta chains were HLA-restricted. When presence/absence was analysed, sequencing depth was taken to be roughly uniform across donors. At a 0.05 false discovery rate, a later analysis found 15,000 to 20,000 TCR beta sequences to be associated with HLA alleles.

The PCR contained 60 Vbeta and 13 Jbeta primers. TCRdb's copy holds only in-frame clones and misses some; the assay was immunoSEQ multiplex PCR. This sample yields 150,000 to 200,000 clones, of which about nine tenths are seen a single time; around 0.99% belongs to the top ten. The CDR3 covers 14 residues. Between the trimmed V and J ends, which lost 0 bases and 6 bases, there was a span of 12 bases. Per the germline V gene, CDR1 is MNHEY and CDR2 is SVGAGI. Sample: PBMCs. This chain connects TRBV6-5 to TRBJ2-7; D might be TRBD2 (5 bases). This receptor was taken from a boy aged 2 to 10 in good health and CMV-seronegative. The CDR3 DNA sequence: TGTGCCAGCAGTTACTCGGGCCTAGCACTCGAGCAGTACTTC. Amino acids: CASSYSGLALEQYF.